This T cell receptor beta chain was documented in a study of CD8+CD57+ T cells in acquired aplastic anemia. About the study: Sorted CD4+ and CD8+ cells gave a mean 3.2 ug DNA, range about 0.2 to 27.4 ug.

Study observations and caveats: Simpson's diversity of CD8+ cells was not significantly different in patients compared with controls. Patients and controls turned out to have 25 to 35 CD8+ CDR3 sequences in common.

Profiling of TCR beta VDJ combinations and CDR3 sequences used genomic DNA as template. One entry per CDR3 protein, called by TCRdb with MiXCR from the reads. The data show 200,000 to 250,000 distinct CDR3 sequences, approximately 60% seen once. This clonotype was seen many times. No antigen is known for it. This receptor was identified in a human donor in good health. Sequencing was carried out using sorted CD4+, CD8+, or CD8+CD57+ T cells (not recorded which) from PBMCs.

The CDR3: CASSQGISYEQYF. The CDR3 nucleotides read TGTGCCAGCAGCCAAGGGATATCCTACGAGCAGTACTTC. The chain joins TRBV6-2 or TRBV6-3 to TRBJ2-7; D uncertain. Trimming cost V 6 bases and J 1 base, with 10 bases left between them. The CDR3 covers 13 residues. Germline V lookup: CDR1 MNHEY, CDR2 SVGEGT.